The 4 T cell receptor beta chains reported below all come from one sample, sequenced in a study of T cell responses to AZD1222 COVID-19 vaccine. Data came from immunoSEQ multiplex PCR; TCRdb stores just in-frame clones and leaves some out. The table has about 110,000 clones, about 90% seen once. The sequences come from peripheral blood, collected on day 0 of AZD1222 vaccination. Receptors were obtained from an adult in good health.

The rearrangement joins TRBV5-1 to TRBJ2-1; 16 nucleotides line up with TRBD2. From germline, CDR1 is SGHRS and CDR2 YFSETQ. The CDR3 has 17 amino acids. V lost 4 bases to trimming and J lost 7 bases; unmatched junction nucleotides: 8. DNA for the CDR3: TGCGCCAGCAGCCCGGGACTAGCGGGAGGGCTTGTAAATGAGCAGTTCTTC. Protein: CASSPGLAGGLVNEQFF.

The rearrangement links TRBV3-1 (or the pseudogene TRBV3-2) to TRBJ1-2; the match to TRBD1 covers 7 bases. This CDR3 region has 16 residues. Germline V lookup: CDR1 LGHDT, CDR2 YNNKEL (reference sequence). Trimming took 3 bases from V and 2 from J; bases not matched to a gene: 9. CDR3 amino acids: CASSQTGKSGNYGYTF. CDR3 in DNA: TGTGCCAGCAGCCAGACAGGGAAATCCGGCAACTATGGCTACACCTTC.

The J gene is TRBJ1-6, the V gene TRBV27, with 7 bases lining up with TRBD1. With V trimmed by 2 bases and J by 10 bases, 5 bases remained unmatched. CDR1 is MNHEY, CDR2 SMNVEV, per germline (reference sequence). The CDR3 totals 14 residues. The DNA of the CDR3 is TGTGCCAGCAGTTTAAGACAGGGAAGCTCACCCCTCCACTTT. Translation gives CASSLRQGSSPLHF.

The chain links TRBV7-2 to TRBJ2-6; D may match TRBD1 or TRBD2 (5 bases each). The V end lost 5 bases, the J end lost 0 bases, and 14 bases lay between the germline ends. Germline V gene data show CDR1 as SGHTA and CDR2 as FQGNSA. The CDR3 runs 17 residues. Here the CDR3 DNA reads TGTGCCAGCAGCCCTGACAGTGGGGGCTCTGGGGCCAACGTCCTGACTTTC. Its translation is CASSPDSGGSGANVLTF.